A selection of T cell receptor beta chains follows, all from one sample in a study of regulatory T cells in long-lasting Graves disease. One entry per CDR3 protein, called by TCRdb with MiXCR from the multiplex PCR reads. The table lists 500,000 to 800,000 distinct CDR3 sequences, around 30% of them singletons. The input for sequencing was peripheral blood mononuclear cells (PBMCs), taken when the disease was refractory, from a patient treated with antithyroid drugs. The receptors shown here come from a female donor with Graves disease. Both conserved end residues are part of each CDR3. D genes are given only for firm matches. Not every row has a clone size; where given, it reads once, few, many or a size class.

CDR3 protein: CASSITGDRDEKLFF
CDR3 DNA: TGCGCCAGCAGCATCACCGGAGATAGGGATGAAAAACTGTTTTTT
clone size: -
V gene: TRBV10-2
J gene: TRBJ1-4
D gene: -

CDR3 protein: CASSLAGTIYGYTF
CDR3 DNA: TGTGCCAGCAGCTTAGCCGGGACTATCTATGGCTACACCTTC
clone size: -
V gene: TRBV7-9
J gene: TRBJ1-2
D gene: -

CDR3 protein: CASSQVSGGGNSPLHF
CDR3 DNA: TGTGCCAGCAGCCAAGTGTCGGGGGGTGGTAATTCACCCCTCCACTTT
clone size: -
V gene: TRBV3-1
J gene: TRBJ1-6
D gene: -

CDR3 protein: CASSGDPNSPLHF
CDR3 DNA: TGTGCCAGCAGTGGGGACCCTAATTCACCCCTCCACTTT
clone size: once
V gene: TRBV12-3/TRBV12-4
J gene: TRBJ1-6
D gene: -

CDR3 protein: CASRSGTAEAFF
CDR3 DNA: TGTGCCAGCAGGTCCGGGACGGCTGAAGCTTTCTTT
clone size: few
V gene: TRBV7-3
J gene: TRBJ1-1
D gene: -

CDR3 protein: CASSLSPIVALHF
CDR3 DNA: TGTGCCAGCAGTTTAAGCCCAATTGTGGCCCTCCACTTT
clone size: -
V gene: TRBV27
J gene: TRBJ1-6
D gene: -

CDR3 protein: CASRQAASNQPQHF
CDR3 DNA: TGTGCCAGCAGACAGGCCGCGAGCAATCAGCCCCAGCATTTT
clone size: many
V gene: TRBV2
J gene: TRBJ1-5
D gene: -

CDR3 protein: CASSLNSQETQYF
CDR3 DNA: TGTGCCAGCAGTTTGAACAGCCAAGAGACCCAGTACTTC
clone size: -
V gene: TRBV12-3/TRBV12-4
J gene: TRBJ2-5
D gene: -

CDR3 protein: CASSSWAKDNTIYF
CDR3 DNA: TGTGCCAGCAGTTCGTGGGCCAAAGACAACACCATATATTTT
clone size: -
V gene: TRBV28
J gene: TRBJ1-3
D gene: -

CDR3 protein: CASRAGLAGPLSNEQFF
CDR3 DNA: TGTGCCAGCAGGGCAGGACTAGCGGGACCTCTGAGCAATGAGCAGTTCTTC
clone size: -
V gene: TRBV2
J gene: TRBJ2-1
D gene: TRBD2

CDR3 protein: CQGGQGSLNTEAFF
CDR3 DNA: TGTCAGGGAGGACAGGGCTCACTGAACACTGAAGCTTTCTTT
clone size: many
V gene: TRBV28
J gene: TRBJ1-1
D gene: TRBD1

CDR3 protein: CASRDTRGGAEAFF
CDR3 DNA: TGTGCCAGCAGGGACACGCGAGGGGGAGCTGAAGCTTTCTTT
clone size: few
V gene: TRBV27
J gene: TRBJ1-1
D gene: -

CDR3 protein: CASSLIRANTEAFF
CDR3 DNA: TGTGCCAGCAGTTTAATCAGGGCTAACACTGAAGCTTTCTTT
clone size: -
V gene: TRBV6-5
J gene: TRBJ1-1
D gene: -

CDR3 protein: CASSLSDGGSYGYTF
CDR3 DNA: TGCGCCAGCAGCTTGAGTGATGGGGGGAGCTATGGCTACACCTTC
clone size: few
V gene: TRBV5-1
J gene: TRBJ1-2
D gene: -

CDR3 protein: CASRRDSYNEKLFF
CDR3 DNA: TGTGCCAGCAGGCGGGACAGCTATAATGAAAAACTGTTTTTT
clone size: many
V gene: TRBV6-1
J gene: TRBJ1-4
D gene: TRBD1

CDR3 protein: CASSLSAGGSYEQYF
CDR3 DNA: TGTGCCAGCAGCCTTTCAGCGGGAGGCTCCTACGAGCAGTACTTC
clone size: few
V gene: TRBV6-1
J gene: TRBJ2-7
D gene: TRBD2

CDR3 protein: CASSLAGQGLHF
CDR3 DNA: TGCGCCAGCAGCTTGGCCGGACAGGGTTTGCACTTC
clone size: -
V gene: TRBV5-1
J gene: TRBJ2-7
D gene: TRBD1

CDR3 protein: CASSISSHQPQHF
CDR3 DNA: TGTGCCAGTAGTATATCCAGCCATCAGCCCCAGCATTTT
clone size: -
V gene: TRBV19
J gene: TRBJ1-5
D gene: -

CDR3 protein: CASSLSAGNNQPQHF
CDR3 DNA: TGTGCCAGCAGTTTATCGGCAGGTAACAATCAGCCCCAGCATTTT
clone size: -
V gene: TRBV27
J gene: TRBJ1-5
D gene: -

CDR3 protein: CASSRAGKTTQETQYF
CDR3 DNA: TGTGCCAGCAGTAGAGCAGGAAAAACAACCCAAGAGACCCAGTACTTC
clone size: -
V gene: TRBV6-1
J gene: TRBJ2-5
D gene: -

CDR3 protein: CASSEGGRITEAFF
CDR3 DNA: TGTGCCAGCAGTGAGGGGGGGCGCATCACTGAAGCTTTCTTT
clone size: many
V gene: TRBV2
J gene: TRBJ1-1
D gene: -

CDR3 protein: CASENPGQGDSGNTIYF
CDR3 DNA: TGTGCCAGCGAAAATCCGGGACAGGGAGACTCTGGAAACACCATATATTTT
clone size: -
V gene: TRBV6-1
J gene: TRBJ1-3
D gene: TRBD1

CDR3 protein: CSVGEMDSYYGYTF
CDR3 DNA: TGCAGCGTTGGAGAGATGGACAGCTACTATGGCTACACCTTC
clone size: -
V gene: TRBV29-1
J gene: TRBJ1-2
D gene: -

CDR3 protein: CASSPRTVPNEKLFF
CDR3 DNA: TGTGCCAGCAGCCCGAGGACAGTGCCTAATGAAAAACTGTTTTTT
clone size: few
V gene: TRBV7-6
J gene: TRBJ1-4
D gene: -

CDR3 protein: CASSPGQGVPNYGYTF
CDR3 DNA: TGTGCCAGCAGTCCGGGACAGGGAGTCCCTAACTATGGCTACACCTTC
clone size: -
V gene: TRBV6-1
J gene: TRBJ1-2
D gene: TRBD1

CDR3 protein: CASSFRAAGETQYF
CDR3 DNA: TGTGCCAGCAGCTTCAGGGCGGCTGGAGAGACCCAGTACTTC
clone size: many
V gene: TRBV11-2
J gene: TRBJ2-5
D gene: -

CDR3 protein: CASSERQGANYNSPLHF
CDR3 DNA: TGTGCCAGCAGCGAAAGACAGGGAGCAAACTATAATTCACCCCTCCACTTT
clone size: -
V gene: TRBV9
J gene: TRBJ1-6
D gene: TRBD1

CDR3 protein: CASSSRTVYGYTF
CDR3 DNA: TGTGCCAGCAGTTCGAGGACAGTCTATGGCTACACCTTC
clone size: few
V gene: TRBV12-3/TRBV12-4
J gene: TRBJ1-2
D gene: -

CDR3 protein: CASSSFPDSGSVTEAFF
CDR3 DNA: TGTGCCAGCAGCTCCTTTCCGGACAGCGGGTCGGTGACTGAAGCTTTCTTT
clone size: once
V gene: TRBV11-2
J gene: TRBJ1-1
D gene: -

CDR3 protein: CASSGIGGPSSYNEQFF
CDR3 DNA: TGTGCCAGCAGTGGGATAGGAGGCCCGAGCTCCTACAATGAGCAGTTCTTC
clone size: -
V gene: TRBV12-3/TRBV12-4
J gene: TRBJ2-1
D gene: -

CDR3 protein: CAVKNTEAFF
CDR3 DNA: TGTGCCGTCAAGAACACTGAAGCTTTCTTT
clone size: many
V gene: TRBV28
J gene: TRBJ1-1
D gene: -

CDR3 protein: CASSTRVLGTEAFF
CDR3 DNA: TGTGCCAGCAGTACTAGAGTCCTCGGCACTGAAGCTTTCTTT
clone size: many
V gene: TRBV6-5
J gene: TRBJ1-1
D gene: -

CDR3 protein: CSARALNEQYF
CDR3 DNA: TGCAGTGCTAGAGCCCTAAACGAGCAGTACTTC
clone size: -
V gene: TRBV20-1
J gene: TRBJ2-7
D gene: -

CDR3 protein: CSARQTGLSYEQYF
CDR3 DNA: TGCAGTGCTAGACAGACAGGCCTTTCCTACGAGCAGTACTTC
clone size: -
V gene: TRBV20-1
J gene: TRBJ2-7
D gene: -

CDR3 protein: CASRPSGQGNTEAFF
CDR3 DNA: TGTGCCAGCAGACCATCAGGACAGGGGAACACTGAAGCTTTCTTT
clone size: many
V gene: TRBV27
J gene: TRBJ1-1
D gene: TRBD1